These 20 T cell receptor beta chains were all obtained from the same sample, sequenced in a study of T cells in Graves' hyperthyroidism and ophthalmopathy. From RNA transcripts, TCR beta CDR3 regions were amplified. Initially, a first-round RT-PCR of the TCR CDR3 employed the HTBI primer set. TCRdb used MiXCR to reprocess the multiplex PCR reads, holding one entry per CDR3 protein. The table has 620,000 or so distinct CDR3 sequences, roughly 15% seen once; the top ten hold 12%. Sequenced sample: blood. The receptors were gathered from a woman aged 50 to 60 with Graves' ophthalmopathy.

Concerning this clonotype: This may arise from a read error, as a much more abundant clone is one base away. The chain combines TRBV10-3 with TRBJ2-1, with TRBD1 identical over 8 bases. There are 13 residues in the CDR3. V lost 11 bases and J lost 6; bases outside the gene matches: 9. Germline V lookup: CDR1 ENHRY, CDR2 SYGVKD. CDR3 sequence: CASQGDGVNEQFF. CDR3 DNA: TGTGCCTCACAGGGGGACGGGGTCAATGAGCAGTTCTTC.

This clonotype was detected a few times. The CDR3 loop reads CSAIEGLAREQYF. The DNA of the CDR3 is TGCAGTGCTATAGAAGGACTAGCGCGGGAGCAGTACTTC. The rearrangement joins TRBV20-1 to TRBJ2-7; TRBD2 agrees at 9 bases. V lost 4 bases to trimming and J lost 7 bases; unmatched junction nucleotides: 8. CDR3 length: 13 amino acids. In germline, CDR1 is DFQATT, CDR2 SNEGSKA (reference sequence).

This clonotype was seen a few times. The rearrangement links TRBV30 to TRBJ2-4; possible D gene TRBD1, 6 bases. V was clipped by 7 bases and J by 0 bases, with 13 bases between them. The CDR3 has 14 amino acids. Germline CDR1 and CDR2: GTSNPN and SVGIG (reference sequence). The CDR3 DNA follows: TGTGCCTACGAGACAGGCCTAGCCAAAAACATTCAGTACTTC. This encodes CAYETGLAKNIQYF.

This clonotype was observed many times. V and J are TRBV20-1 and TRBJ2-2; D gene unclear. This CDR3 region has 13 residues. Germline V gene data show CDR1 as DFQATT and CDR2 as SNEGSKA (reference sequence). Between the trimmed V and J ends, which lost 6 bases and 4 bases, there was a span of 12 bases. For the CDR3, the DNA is TGCAGTGCATCCCCCAGCTCCACCGGGGAGCTGTTTTTT. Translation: CSASPSSTGELFF.

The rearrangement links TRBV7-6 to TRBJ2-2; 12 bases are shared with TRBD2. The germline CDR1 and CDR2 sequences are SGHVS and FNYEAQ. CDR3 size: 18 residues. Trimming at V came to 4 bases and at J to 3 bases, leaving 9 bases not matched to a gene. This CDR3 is CASSSRTSGKGYTGELFF. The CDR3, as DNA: TGTGCCAGCAGCTCCCGGACTAGCGGGAAGGGGTACACCGGGGAGCTGTTTTTT.

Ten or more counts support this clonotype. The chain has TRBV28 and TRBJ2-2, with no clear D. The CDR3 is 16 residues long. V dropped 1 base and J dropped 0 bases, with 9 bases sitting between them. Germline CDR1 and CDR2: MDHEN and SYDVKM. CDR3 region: CASSLSPIANTGELFF. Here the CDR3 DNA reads TGTGCCAGCAGTTTATCGCCCATCGCGAACACCGGGGAGCTGTTTTTT.

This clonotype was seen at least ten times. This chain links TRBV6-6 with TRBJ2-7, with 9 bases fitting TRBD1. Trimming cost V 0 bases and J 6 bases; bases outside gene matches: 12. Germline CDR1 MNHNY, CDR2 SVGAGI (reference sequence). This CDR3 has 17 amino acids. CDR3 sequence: CASSYSKGGTGRSEQYF. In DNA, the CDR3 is TGTGCCAGCAGTTACTCGAAGGGTGGGACAGGGAGATCCGAGCAGTACTTC.

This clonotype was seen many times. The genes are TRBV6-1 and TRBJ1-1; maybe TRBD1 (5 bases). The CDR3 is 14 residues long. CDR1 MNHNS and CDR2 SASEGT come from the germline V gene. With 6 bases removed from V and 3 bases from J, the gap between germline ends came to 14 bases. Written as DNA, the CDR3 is TGTGCCAGCAGGACGAGGGGCCCCCACACTGAAGCTTTCTTT. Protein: CASRTRGPHTEAFF.

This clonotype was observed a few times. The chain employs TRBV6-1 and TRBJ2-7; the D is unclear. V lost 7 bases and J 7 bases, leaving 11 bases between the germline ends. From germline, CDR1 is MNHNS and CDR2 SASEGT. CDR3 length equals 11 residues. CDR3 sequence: CASTLLGEQYF. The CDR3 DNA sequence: TGTGCCAGCACTCTCCTAGGAGAGCAGTACTTC.

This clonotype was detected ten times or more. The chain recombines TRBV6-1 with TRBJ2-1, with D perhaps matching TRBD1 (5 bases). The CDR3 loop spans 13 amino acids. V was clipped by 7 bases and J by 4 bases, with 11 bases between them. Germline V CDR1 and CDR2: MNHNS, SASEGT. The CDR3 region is CASTVHRYNEQFF. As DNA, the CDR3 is TGTGCCAGCACCGTTCACAGGTACAATGAGCAGTTCTTC.

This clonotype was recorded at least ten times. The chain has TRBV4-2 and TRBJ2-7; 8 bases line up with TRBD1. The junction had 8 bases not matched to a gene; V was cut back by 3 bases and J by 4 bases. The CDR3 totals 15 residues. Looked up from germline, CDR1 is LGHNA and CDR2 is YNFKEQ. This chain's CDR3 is CASSQDREAWYEQYF. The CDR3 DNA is TGTGCCAGCAGCCAGGACAGGGAGGCGTGGTACGAGCAGTACTTC.

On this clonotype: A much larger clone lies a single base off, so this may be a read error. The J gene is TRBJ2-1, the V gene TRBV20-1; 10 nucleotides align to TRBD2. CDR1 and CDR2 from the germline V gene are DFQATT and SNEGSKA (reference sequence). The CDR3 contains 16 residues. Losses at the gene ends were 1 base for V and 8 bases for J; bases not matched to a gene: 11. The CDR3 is CSARARSGRAYDEQFF. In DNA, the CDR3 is TGCAGTGCTAGAGCGAGGAGCGGGAGGGCCTATGATGAGCAGTTCTTC.

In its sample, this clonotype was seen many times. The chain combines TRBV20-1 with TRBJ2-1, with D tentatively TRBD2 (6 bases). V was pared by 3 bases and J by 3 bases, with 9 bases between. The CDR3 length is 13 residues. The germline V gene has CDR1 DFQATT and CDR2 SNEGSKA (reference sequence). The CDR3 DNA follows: TGCAGTGCTAGTAGCGGAGTCTACAATGAGCAGTTCTTC. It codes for CSASSGVYNEQFF.

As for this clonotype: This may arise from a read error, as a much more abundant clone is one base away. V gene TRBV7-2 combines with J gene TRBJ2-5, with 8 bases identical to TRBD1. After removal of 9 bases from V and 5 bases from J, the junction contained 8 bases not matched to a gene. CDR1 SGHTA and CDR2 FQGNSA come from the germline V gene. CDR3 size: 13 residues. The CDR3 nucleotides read TGTGCCAGAAGCACGGACAGGGCGGAGACCCAGTACTTC. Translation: CARSTDRAETQYF.

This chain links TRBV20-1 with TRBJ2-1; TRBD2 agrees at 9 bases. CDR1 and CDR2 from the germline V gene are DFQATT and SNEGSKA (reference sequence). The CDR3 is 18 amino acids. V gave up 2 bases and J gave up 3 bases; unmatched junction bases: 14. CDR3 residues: CSARSLAGSRWDYNEQFF. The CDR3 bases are TGCAGTGCTAGATCACTAGCGGGCTCCCGTTGGGACTACAATGAGCAGTTCTTC.

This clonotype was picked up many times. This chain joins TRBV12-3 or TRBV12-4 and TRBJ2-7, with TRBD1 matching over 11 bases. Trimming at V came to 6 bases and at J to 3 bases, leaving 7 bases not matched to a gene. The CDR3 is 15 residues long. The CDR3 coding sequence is TGTGCCAGCAGGTCGGGGACAGGGGGAGGCTACGAGCAGTACTTC. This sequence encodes CASRSGTGGGYEQYF.

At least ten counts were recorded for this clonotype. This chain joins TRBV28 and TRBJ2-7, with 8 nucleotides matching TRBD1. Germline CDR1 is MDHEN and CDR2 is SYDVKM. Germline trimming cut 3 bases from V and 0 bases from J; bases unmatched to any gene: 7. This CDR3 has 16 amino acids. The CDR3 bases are TGTGCCAGCAGTTTGAGGGACAGGAGGGACTCCTACGAGCAGTACTTC. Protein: CASSLRDRRDSYEQYF. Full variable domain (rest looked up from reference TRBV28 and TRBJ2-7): DVKVTQSSRYLVKRTGEKVFLECVQDMDHENMFWYRQDPGLGLRLIYFSYDVKMKEKGDIPEGYSVSREKKERFSLILESASTNQTSMYLCASSLRDRRDSYEQYFGPGTRLTVT.

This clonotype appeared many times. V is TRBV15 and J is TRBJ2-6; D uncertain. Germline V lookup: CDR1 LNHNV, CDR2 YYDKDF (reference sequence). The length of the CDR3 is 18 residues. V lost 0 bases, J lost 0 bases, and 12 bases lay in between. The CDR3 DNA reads TGTGCCACCAGCAGAGACCGTCCTGTGGCCTCTGGGGCCAACGTCCTGACTTTC. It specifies CATSRDRPVASGANVLTF.

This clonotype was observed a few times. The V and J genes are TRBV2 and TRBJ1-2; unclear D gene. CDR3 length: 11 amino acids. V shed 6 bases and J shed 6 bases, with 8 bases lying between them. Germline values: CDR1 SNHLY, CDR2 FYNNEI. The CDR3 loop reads CASRGFNGYTF. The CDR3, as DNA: TGTGCCAGCAGGGGGTTTAATGGCTACACCTTC.

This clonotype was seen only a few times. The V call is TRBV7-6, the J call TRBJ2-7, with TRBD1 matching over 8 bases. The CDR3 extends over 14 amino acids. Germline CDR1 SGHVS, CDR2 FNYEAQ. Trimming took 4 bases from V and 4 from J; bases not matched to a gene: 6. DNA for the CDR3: TGTGCCAGCAGCTCGACAGGGGATTTTTACGAGCAGTACTTC. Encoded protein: CASSSTGDFYEQYF. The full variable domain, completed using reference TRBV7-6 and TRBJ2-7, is GAGVSQSPRYKVTKRGQDVALRCDPISGHVSLYWYRQALGQGPEFLTYFNYEAQQDKSGLPNDRFSAERPEGSISTLTIQRTEQRDSAMYRCASSSTGDFYEQYFGPGTRLTVT.